A selection of T cell receptor beta chains follows, all from one sample in a study of human T cells and chemical hapten exposure. MiXCR, run by TCRdb on the RACE reads, gives a single entry per CDR3 protein. This sample has approximately 80,000 distinct CDR3 sequences, with over 6% found just once. Sequencing used whole blood, obtained in connection with sensitization to the hapten diphenylcyclopropenone (DPC). These receptors all come from a woman in her 30s with alopecia areata. Some clones in this sample may be carry-over from other donors' samples. The CDR3 runs from the conserved cysteine through the conserved F or W. The D gene is left open where the match is weak. Clone size is given for some rows only: seen once, a few or many times, or a class if the clone is expanded.

j_gene	abundance	d_gene	v_gene	CDR3nt	CDR3aa
TRBJ1-4	NA	TRBD1	TRBV12-3/TRBV12-4	TGTGCCAGCTCGGGACAGATTAATGAAAAACTGTTTTTT	CASSGQINEKLFF
TRBJ2-2	many	NA	TRBV2	TGTGCCAGCAGTAAAAACGGATATTCGAACACCGGGGAGCTGTTTTTT	CASSKNGYSNTGELFF
TRBJ2-7	many	NA	TRBV2	TGTGCCAGCAGTTCTGTCTACGAGCAGTACTTC	CASSSVYEQYF
TRBJ2-5	many	TRBD2	TRBV20-1	TGCAGTGCTAAAGGTCTAGCGGGGCACCAAGAGACCCAGTACTTC	CSAKGLAGHQETQYF
TRBJ1-1	NA	NA	TRBV20-1	TGCAGTGCGCCGCGAGGGAGGGGGAACACTGAAGCTTTCTTT	CSAPRGRGNTEAFF
TRBJ1-2	NA	NA	TRBV10-3	TGTGCCATCAGTGAGAAGATCTATGGCTACACCTTC	CAISEKIYGYTF
TRBJ1-1	few	TRBD1	TRBV7-8	TGTGCCAGCAGCTTCCCGCCGGGACAGATGAACACTGAAGCTTTCTTT	CASSFPPGQMNTEAFF
TRBJ1-1	many	NA	TRBV6-5	TGTGCCAGCAGCCCAAGTAGGCCAAGGAACACTGAAGCTTTCTTT	CASSPSRPRNTEAFF
TRBJ1-2	NA	TRBD1	TRBV29-1	TGCAGCGTTTTTACCTGGACAGGGATAGACTATGGCTACACCTTC	CSVFTWTGIDYGYTF
TRBJ2-7	many	NA	TRBV6-1	TGTGCCAGCAGCGCCCTCGTGGCTCCAGGGGGGTACGAGCAGTACTTC	CASSALVAPGGYEQYF
TRBJ1-2	few	NA	TRBV6-6	TGTGCCACTCAGCCCAATGTCGGGACTGCGTCTAACTATGGCTACACCTTC	CATQPNVGTASNYGYTF
TRBJ1-1	many	NA	TRBV20-1	TGCAGTGCCTCACCACAGGGAGGTGGCACTGAAGCTTTCTTT	CSASPQGGGTEAFF
TRBJ1-1	few	NA	TRBV30	TGTGCCTGGAGTGGTGTTCCGCAAGGTGAAGCTTTCTTT	CAWSGVPQGEAFF
TRBJ2-1	few	TRBD2	TRBV4-1	TGCGCCAGCACCGTCGGGACTAGCGCATACAATGAGCAGTTCTTC	CASTVGTSAYNEQFF
TRBJ2-2	many	NA	TRBV2	TGTGCCAGCAGTGGGACAGAAGGGGCCGGGGAGCTGTTTTTT	CASSGTEGAGELFF
TRBJ2-1	many	NA	TRBV2	TGTGCCAGCATGTATTCCGGACAGAGAAACAATGAGCAGTTCTTC	CASMYSGQRNNEQFF
TRBJ1-1	many	NA	TRBV6-5	TGTGCCAGCAGTTACGACCCTATGAACACTGAAGCTTTCTTT	CASSYDPMNTEAFF
TRBJ2-6	NA	TRBD1	TRBV2	TGTGCCAGCAGCTTGACAGGGACAGATGACTCTGGGGCCAACGTCCTGACTTTC	CASSLTGTDDSGANVLTF
TRBJ1-1	few	NA	TRBV19	TGTGCCAGTAGTATCGGGGCGGGGGCTGACACTGAAGCTTTCTTT	CASSIGAGADTEAFF
TRBJ2-3	few	NA	TRBV4-2	TGTGCCAGCAGCCAAGATTTGACAGATACGCAGTATTTT	CASSQDLTDTQYF
TRBJ1-5	many	NA	TRBV27	TGTGCCAGCAGTTCGGTCGGGGGTCAGCCCCAGCATTTT	CASSSVGGQPQHF
TRBJ2-3	once	NA	TRBV3-1	TGTGCCAGCAGCCATCCCCGCTGGCAGGGGAACACAGATACGCAGTATTTT	CASSHPRWQGNTDTQYF
TRBJ1-1	few	NA	TRBV6-5	TGTGCCAGCAACCGAGTGCTGAACACTGAAGCTTTCTTT	CASNRVLNTEAFF
TRBJ1-5	many	NA	TRBV2	TGTGCCAGCAGTGAAGTGGCAGGGACTCAGCCCCAGCATTTT	CASSEVAGTQPQHF
TRBJ2-4	few	TRBD1	TRBV18	TGTGCCAGCTCACCACCAGGACAGGGGGCGGCCAAAAACATTCAGTACTTC	CASSPPGQGAAKNIQYF
TRBJ2-7	many	TRBD1	TRBV7-9	TGTGCCAGCAGCCCTGGGACAGGGGAGAAGCCCTACGAGCAGTACTTC	CASSPGTGEKPYEQYF
TRBJ1-3	few	TRBD1	TRBV6-1	TGTGCCAGCAGTGCACAACCGGGACAGGGGAGGACTGGTGCCGGAAACACCATATATTTT	CASSAQPGQGRTGAGNTIYF
TRBJ1-4	NA	NA	TRBV3-1	TGTGCCAGCAGCCTAGATGAAGAACTGTTTTTT	CASSLDEELFF
TRBJ2-3	many	NA	TRBV15	TGTGCCACCAGCGGCGCATGGGGGGGCAGAACAGATACGCAGTATTTT	CATSGAWGGRTDTQYF
TRBJ1-1	NA	NA	TRBV27	TGTGCCAGCAGTTTAGTGACAGGACTCTGGAACACTGAAGCTTTCTTT	CASSLVTGLWNTEAFF
TRBJ2-4	many	TRBD1	TRBV10-3	TGTGCCATCAGTGGGGGGACAGGGGAAAACATTCAGTACTTC	CAISGGTGENIQYF
TRBJ2-3	NA	TRBD2	TRBV5-1	TGCGCCAGCAGCACTAGCGGGGGGCTAAGCACAGATACGCAGTATTTT	CASSTSGGLSTDTQYF